These T cell receptor beta chains were read from a single sample in a study of cytomegalovirus exposure and HLA in healthy donors. Using immunoSEQ multiplex PCR, the repertoire was profiled, and TCRdb retains in-frame clones only, with some absent. The table records 100,000 to 150,000 clones, about 80% of them present only once. Sequencing used PBMCs. The source of these receptors is a woman aged 40-49 years in good health and CMV-seropositive. CDR3s include the opening cysteine and the closing phenylalanine or tryptophan. The D gene is left open where the match is weak. Size values are once, few and many counts, or a class for expanded clones, and some rows have none.

.	TRBV2	.	TRBJ1-1	TGTGCCAGCGTCCCCGGGACACCCGGGCTGGGAGCTTTCTTT	CASVPGTPGLGAFF
TRBD2	TRBV29-1	.	TRBJ2-7	TGCAGCGTTGCGGTAGCGGGAGACGGCTACGAGCAGTACTTC	CSVAVAGDGYEQYF
TRBD1	TRBV7-3	.	TRBJ1-1	TGTGCCAGCAGCTCGACAGGGGGGATCACTGAAGCTTTCTTT	CASSSTGGITEAFF
TRBD2	TRBV5-8	once	TRBJ2-3	TGTGCCAGCAGCTTCAGAAGAGCGGGAGGCGTAGATACGCAGTATTTT	CASSFRRAGGVDTQYF
TRBD1	TRBV15	.	TRBJ2-7	TGTGCCACCAGCAGGACGGACAGGGGATCCTACGAGCAGTACTTC	CATSRTDRGSYEQYF
.	TRBV5-6	.	TRBJ2-7	TGTGCCAGCAGCCCTAGACTAGTCCAATACGGATACGAGCAGTACTTC	CASSPRLVQYGYEQYF
.	TRBV10-1	.	TRBJ1-1	TGCGCCAGCAGTGAGTCGAGGGAGGGGAGTAACACTGAAGCTTTCTTT	CASSESREGSNTEAFF
TRBD2	TRBV28	.	TRBJ2-7	TGTGCCAGCAGTGCCGGGACTAGCGGGGCCCGTGGAGTCGAGCAGTACTTC	CASSAGTSGARGVEQYF
.	TRBV6-5	few	TRBJ1-5	TGTGCCAGCAGTTTCCGCCGGGAAAGAGGTCAGCCCCAGCATTTT	CASSFRRERGQPQHF
TRBD2	TRBV6-5	.	TRBJ2-5	TGTGCCAGCAGACGCCCCTTAGCGGGAGAGGAGACCCAGTACTTC	CASRRPLAGEETQYF
.	TRBV19	.	TRBJ2-7	TGTGCCAGTAGTGGGGTTGAGACGGGAACCTACGAGCAGTACTTC	CASSGVETGTYEQYF
TRBD2	TRBV6-1	.	TRBJ2-7	TGTGCCAGCGGGGGACGCGGGAGAGAGTACGAGCAGTACTTC	CASGGRGREYEQYF
TRBD1	TRBV5-1	once	TRBJ1-2	TGCGCCAGCAGCACAGGGACAGGGGGCGCGAGAGGCTACACCTTC	CASSTGTGGARGYTF
TRBD1	TRBV4-1	.	TRBJ1-4	TGCGCCAGCAGCCAGCTACAGGGGCCCCGGGTTGGAGAAAAACTGTTTTTT	CASSQLQGPRVGEKLFF
.	TRBV19	.	TRBJ1-4	TGTGCCAGTAGTATGAGGGTCGCAACTAATGAAAAACTGTTTTTT	CASSMRVATNEKLFF
TRBD1	TRBV6-5	.	TRBJ1-1	TGTGCCAGCAGTTCTCCGGACAGGTCTGCTTTTAGCGCTTTCTTT	CASSSPDRSAFSAFF
.	TRBV7-3	.	TRBJ2-2	TGTGCCAGCGCCCGGGAGGGGGCGCGCGACACCGGGGAGCTGTTTTTT	CASAREGARDTGELFF
.	TRBV7-8	once	TRBJ1-3	TGTGCCAGCAGCTTAGTCTCCAGTAACACCATATATTTT	CASSLVSSNTIYF
.	TRBV5-4	.	TRBJ1-2	TGTGCCAGCAGCTTAGACAATAACTATGGCTACACCTTC	CASSLDNNYGYTF
.	TRBV7-2	.	TRBJ1-1	TGTGCCAGCAGCTGGGACACAACCAACACTGAAGCTTTCTTT	CASSWDTTNTEAFF
.	TRBV29-1	.	TRBJ2-1	TGCAGCGCCGGCCCCAGGGTTAGTGAGCAGTTCTTC	CSAGPRVSEQFF
.	TRBV5-1	once	TRBJ1-4	TGCGCCAGCAGCTCAGGACAGCCTAATGAAAAACTGTTTTTT	CASSSGQPNEKLFF
TRBD1	TRBV29-1	.	TRBJ1-2	TGCAGCGTACGAGACAGGGCCCGGGAGAACTATGGCTACACCTTC	CSVRDRARENYGYTF
TRBD1	TRBV7-9	.	TRBJ2-7	TGTGCCAGCAGCCGCCCCGACAGGGGGGTCCACGAGCAGTACTTC	CASSRPDRGVHEQYF
.	TRBV7-9	.	TRBJ1-4	TGTGCCAGCGCTCCACACGCTAATGAAAAACTGTTTTTT	CASAPHANEKLFF
.	TRBV11-1	.	TRBJ2-7	TGTGCCAGCAGTTATGGCGGGTTTCGAAACGAGCAGTACTTC	CASSYGGFRNEQYF
TRBD1	TRBV25-1	.	TRBJ2-5	TGTGCCAGCACTCAATATTCGCAAATGGACAGGGCGCAAGAGACCCAGTACTTC	CASTQYSQMDRAQETQYF
TRBD2	TRBV29-1	.	TRBJ2-5	TGCAGCGTTGGACGGGGGGGGCGAGAGACCCAGTACTTC	CSVGRGGRETQYF
.	TRBV10-3	.	TRBJ1-4	TGTGCCATCAGTGAACCAGGGATGGGAAAACTGTTTTTT	CAISEPGMGKLFF
TRBD2	TRBV7-2	.	TRBJ2-2	TGTGCCAGCAGTTGGACTAGCGGGAACACCGGGGAGCTGTTTTTT	CASSWTSGNTGELFF
.	TRBV7-9	.	TRBJ1-1	TGTGCCAGCAGTCGTAGTGGGGGCCGGACTGAAGCTTTCTTT	CASSRSGGRTEAFF
.	TRBV6-5	few	TRBJ1-3	TGTGCCAGCAGCCTAGACGGGGGAAACACCATATATTTT	CASSLDGGNTIYF
TRBD1	TRBV2	once	TRBJ1-1	TGTGCCAGCTCGGACAGGGGAGTCGGGGAAGCTTTCTTT	CASSDRGVGEAFF
.	TRBV7-8	once	TRBJ1-2	TGTGCCAGCAGCACGACAGCTAACTATGGCTACACCTTC	CASSTTANYGYTF
TRBD2	TRBV7-2	.	TRBJ2-5	TGTGCCAGCAGTTCTGAACTAGCGGGGAGGTTAGAGACCCAGTACTTC	CASSSELAGRLETQYF
TRBD2	TRBV6-1	few	TRBJ2-3	TGTGCCAGCAGTGAGCTGGCGGGAGGAGTGACAGATACGCAGTATTTT	CASSELAGGVTDTQYF
TRBD1	TRBV9	.	TRBJ1-1	TGTGCCAGCAGCGCACAGGGGTTGAACACTGAAGCTTTCTTT	CASSAQGLNTEAFF
.	TRBV2	.	TRBJ2-2	TGTGCCAGCAGGATGACAGGGAACACCGGGGAGCTGTTTTTT	CASRMTGNTGELFF
TRBD1	TRBV9	once	TRBJ2-5	TGTGCCAGCAGCGTAGACGGGACAGGGGAGACCCAGTACTTC	CASSVDGTGETQYF
.	TRBV7-9	.	TRBJ1-6	TGTGCCAGCAGCCCCTCGGGGACAATCAATTCACCCCTCCACTTT	CASSPSGTINSPLHF
TRBD1	TRBV5-6	.	TRBJ2-7	TGTGCCAGCAGCTGGTGGTCAGGGGGCGCTGGAGGCTACGAGCAGTACTTC	CASSWWSGGAGGYEQYF